This TCR beta chain emerged from a study of OX40 agonist ivuxolimab in advanced cancers. Here immunoSEQ multiplex PCR was the method, and the copy in TCRdb shows in-frame clones only, minus some. In the table there are more than 60,000 clones, approximately 90% of which are singletons. The length of the CDR3 is 14 residues. Germline-derived CDR1 and CDR2 are MNHEY and SMNVEV (reference sequence). V was clipped by 4 bases and J by 4 bases, with 12 bases between them. The clonotype was recovered from an adult with an advanced solid tumor such as melanoma, head and neck, liver or kidney cancer. Sequences were derived from CD4+ or CD8+ T cells sorted from blood, sampled in a trial of the OX40 agonist ivuxolimab. The V and J genes are TRBV27 and TRBJ2-3; a weak D match, TRBD2 (7 bases). Here the CDR3 DNA reads TGTGCCAGCAGTTATGGGGGGGGCTCAGATACGCAGTATTTT. This codes for CASSYGGGSDTQYF.